This T cell receptor (beta chain) was found in a study of cytomegalovirus exposure and HLA in healthy donors. Looked up from germline, CDR1 is LNHDA and CDR2 is SQIVND (reference sequence). The V end lost 3 bases, the J end lost 3 bases, and 12 bases lay between the germline ends. This CDR3 is built from 15 residues. This clone was seen just once. In the PCR, 60 Vbeta and 13 Jbeta primers were used. The data were produced by immunoSEQ multiplex PCR, yet TCRdb's version contains in-frame clones alone and is incomplete. The sample has 95,000 to 120,000 clones; about 68% are singletons. Sequenced: PBMCs. The sequence was collected from a woman aged 40-49 years in good health and CMV-seropositive. The chain has TRBV19 and TRBJ1-5; TRBD1 might be the D (6 bases). In nucleotides, the CDR3 is TGTGCCAGTAGTATGGGACAAGGGATCAATCAGCCCCAGCATTTT. Its protein is CASSMGQGINQPQHF.